This T cell receptor (beta chain) is from a study of shared clonotypes between healthy human individuals. At the level of the study: Each donor's CD4 naive and CD4 memory cells filled three plates apiece, CD8 naive two, and CD8 memory one.

J lost 0 bases, V lost 3 bases, and 5 bases had no gene match. Germline loops: CDR1 SGHAT, CDR2 FQNNGV. The length of the CDR3 is 16 residues. Study-level points and caveats: Clonotypes not shared had lower generation probabilities than those common to all four donors.

The protocol was immunoSEQ multiplex PCR, while the TCRdb copy is restricted to in-frame clones and leaves out a portion. The sample records around 2,000,000 clones, roughly 95% being singletons. As concerns this clone: Its matching antigen is unknown.

This receptor was identified in a man younger than 35 in good health. The specimen was naive CD4+ T cells sorted from blood. The subset denotes: CD45RA+ positively selected. The rearrangement links TRBV11-2 to TRBJ1-1; TRBD1 matches 9 bases. CDR3 amino acids: CASSFTGGRVNTEAFF. Written as DNA, the CDR3 is TGTGCCAGCAGCTTTACAGGGGGCAGAGTGAACACTGAAGCTTTCTTT.